The source of this T cell receptor beta chain is a study of human T cells and chemical hapten exposure. Study-wide findings and caveats: In comparison with controls, expanded TCRs gave rise to a significantly larger number of large CDR3 similarity clusters. Every donor had alopecia, and their immune response may therefore differ from healthy people's.

This clonotype was seen ten or more times. Its antigen remains unknown. Time point defined: pre-sensitization, week 0. As for treatment: therapeutic diphenylcyclopropenone sensitization with weekly scalp DPC. The CDR3 spans 13 residues. Per the germline V gene, CDR1 is MNHEY and CDR2 is SMNVEV (reference sequence). V dropped 2 bases and J dropped 6 bases, with 9 bases sitting between them. A single record per CDR3 protein comes from TCRdb applying MiXCR to the RACE reads. The repertoire has about 85,000 distinct CDR3 sequences, 8.5% of them found once; the top ten carry about 2.5%. This chain links TRBV27 with TRBJ2-3; perhaps TRBD2 as D (5 bases). This receptor was taken from a man aged 35-49 years with alopecia areata. Some clones in this sample may be carry-over from other donors' samples. Sequenced here: whole blood, sampled in connection with sensitization to the hapten diphenylcyclopropenone (DPC). DNA for the CDR3: TGTGCCAGCAGTTTAGAGTGGAGGGATACGCAGTATTTT. Its protein product is CASSLEWRDTQYF.